A single sample gave rise to the 13 T cell receptor beta chains below, sequenced in a study of a mutant IDH1 vaccine in newly diagnosed glioma. The method was immunoSEQ multiplex PCR; TCRdb's version includes in-frame clones alone and lacks a portion of them. The data contain 120,000 or so clones, around 80% of them singletons. Their antigens remain unidentified. Time point reported: week 11, during vaccination. Doses consisted of 300 ug of mutant IDH1 20-mer peptide each, paired with topical imiquimod. The sequencing here drew on PBMCs, taken from a glioma patient whose treatment included an IDH1 peptide vaccine. These receptors originate from a middle-aged man with glioma.

The J gene is TRBJ1-1, the V gene TRBV12-5; D is unclear. The germline V gene encodes CDR1 LGHNT and CDR2 FRNRAP. The V gene lost 0 bases and the J gene lost 4 bases, with 9 bases spanning the gap. This CDR3 has 14 amino acids. The CDR3 sequence is CASGLVMAVTEAFF. The DNA for the CDR3 is TGTGCTAGTGGTTTGGTAATGGCGGTCACTGAAGCTTTCTTT.

CDR3 bases: TGTGCCAGCAGCGTAGCTCCAGCGGCCTTTGGCTACACCTTC. This gives the protein CASSVAPAAFGYTF. J is TRBJ1-2 and V is TRBV9; D remains unclear. Trimming took off 0 bases at V and 7 bases at J, with 13 bases between the two ends. The CDR3 has 14 amino acids. Germline CDR1 SGDLS, CDR2 YYNGEE. Combining the CDR3 with reference TRBV9 and TRBJ1-2 gives the whole variable domain DSGVTQTPKHLITATGQRVTLRCSPRSGDLSVYWYQQSLDQGLQFLIQYYNGEERAKGNILERFSAQQFPDLHSELNLSSLELGDSALYFCASSVAPAAFGYTFGSGTRLTVV.

J is TRBJ1-5 and V is TRBV7-2, with D possibly being TRBD1 (5 bases). Germline lookup yields CDR1 SGHTA and CDR2 FQGNSA. This CDR3 region has 17 residues. With 7 bases removed from V and 4 bases from J, the gap between germline ends came to 23 bases. The CDR3 loop is CASNSADVQGGNQPQHF. The CDR3, as DNA: TGTGCCAGCAACTCAGCAGATGTCCAGGGAGGGAATCAGCCCCAGCATTTT. Complete variable domain (other parts from reference TRBV7-2 and TRBJ1-5): GAGVSQSPSNKVTEKGKDVELRCDPISGHTALYWYRQSLGQGLEFLIYFQGNSAPDKSGLPSDRFSAERTGGSVSTLTIQRTQQEDSAVYLCASNSADVQGGNQPQHFGDGTRLSIL.

The chain is built from TRBV4-2 and TRBJ2-7; D gene uncertain. CDR1 is LGHNA and CDR2 is YNFKEQ in the germline V gene. This CDR3 is built from 14 residues. Trimming removed 2 bases at V and 6 bases at J, with 14 bases between. This CDR3 is CASSQSRTALEQYF. For the CDR3, the DNA is TGTGCCAGCAGCCAAAGTCGGACGGCACTCGAGCAGTACTTC.

This chain links TRBV2 with TRBJ1-2; no firm D call. There are 12 residues in the CDR3. V dropped 5 bases and J dropped 4 bases, with 8 bases sitting between them. Germline assignment: CDR1 SNHLY and CDR2 FYNNEI. As DNA, the CDR3 is TGTGCCAGCAGTCGGCCGCCCTATGGCTACACCTTC. It encodes CASSRPPYGYTF. The whole variable domain, remainder taken from reference TRBV2 and TRBJ1-2, is EPEVTQTPSHQVTQMGQEVILRCVPISNHLYFYWYRQILGQKVEFLVSFYNNEISEKSEIFDDQFSVERPDGSNFTLKIRSTKLEDSAMYFCASSRPPYGYTFGSGTRLTVV.

The V and J genes are TRBV7-9 and TRBJ1-4, with D perhaps TRBD1 (5 bases). V was trimmed by 1 base and J by 4 bases, leaving 19 bases between them. Germline lookup yields CDR1 SEHNR and CDR2 FQNEAQ (reference sequence). The CDR3 sequence is 18 residues long. CDR3 in amino acids: CASSLGPPAGGYNEKLFF. The CDR3 DNA is TGTGCCAGCAGCTTAGGCCCCCCAGCCGGGGGGTATAATGAAAAACTGTTTTTT.

J is TRBJ1-4 and V is TRBV19; D might be TRBD1 (5 bases). V lost 5 bases and J lost 5, with 9 bases in between. Germline CDR1 is LNHDA and CDR2 is SQIVND (reference sequence). This CDR3 comprises 13 residues. CDR3 coding DNA: TGTGCCAGTAGTCGACAGAACAATGAAAAACTGTTTTTT. Encoded protein: CASSRQNNEKLFF.

The V gene is TRBV19, the J gene TRBJ1-4; D possibly corresponds to TRBD1 (6 bases). The length of the CDR3 is 15 residues. The germline gives CDR1 LNHDA, CDR2 SQIVND (reference sequence). V was shortened by 7 bases and J by 0 bases, with 12 bases between the two germline ends. CDR3 protein: CASMLQGATNEKLFF. The CDR3 nucleotides read TGTGCCAGTATGCTACAGGGCGCAACTAATGAAAAACTGTTTTTT.

The CDR3 DNA sequence: TGTGCCAGTACCACGAGGCAGCTGACAGATACGCAGTATTTT. This gives the protein CASTTRQLTDTQYF. J is TRBJ2-3 and V is TRBV19; D not resolved. Germline V gene lookup returns CDR1 LNHDA and CDR2 SQIVND (reference sequence). V was shortened by 7 bases and J by 3 bases, with 14 bases between the two germline ends. The CDR3 has 14 amino acids.

The V and J genes are TRBV19 and TRBJ1-5; D unresolved. The CDR3 runs to 14 residues. Germline CDR1 LNHDA, CDR2 SQIVND (reference sequence). V was pared by 6 bases and J by 3 bases, with 12 bases between. CDR3 loop: CASSIQRPNQPQHF. In DNA form, the CDR3 reads TGTGCCAGTAGCATTCAGAGGCCCAATCAGCCCCAGCATTTT.

The V and J genes are TRBV2 and TRBJ2-7; TRBD1 aligns across 7 bases. With V trimmed by 6 bases and J by 4 bases, 6 bases remained unmatched. This CDR3 region has 13 residues. From germline, CDR1 is SNHLY and CDR2 FYNNEI. The CDR3 spells CASSRDRLYEQYF. In DNA, the CDR3 is TGTGCCAGCAGCAGGGACAGACTTTACGAGCAGTACTTC.

This clone was recorded a few times. The V call is TRBV10-3, the J call TRBJ2-2, with 10 bases aligning to TRBD2. Germline CDR1 is ENHRY and CDR2 is SYGVKD. The J segment lost 0 bases and the V segment lost 6 bases, leaving 4 bases of the junction unmatched. The CDR3 runs to 16 residues. The CDR3 nucleotides are TGTGCCATCAGAAGGGGACTAGCGTCGAACACCGGGGAGCTGTTTTTT. As protein: CAIRRGLASNTGELFF.

This chain connects TRBV7-9 to TRBJ1-3; D call uncertain. Trimming stripped 5 bases from V and 0 bases from J, with 8 bases between. The CDR3 runs 14 residues. CDR1 and CDR2 (germline): SEHNR, FQNEAQ (reference sequence). CDR3 DNA sequence: TGTGCCAGCAGCCCTTCAAGCTCTGGAAACACCATATATTTT. It specifies CASSPSSSGNTIYF.